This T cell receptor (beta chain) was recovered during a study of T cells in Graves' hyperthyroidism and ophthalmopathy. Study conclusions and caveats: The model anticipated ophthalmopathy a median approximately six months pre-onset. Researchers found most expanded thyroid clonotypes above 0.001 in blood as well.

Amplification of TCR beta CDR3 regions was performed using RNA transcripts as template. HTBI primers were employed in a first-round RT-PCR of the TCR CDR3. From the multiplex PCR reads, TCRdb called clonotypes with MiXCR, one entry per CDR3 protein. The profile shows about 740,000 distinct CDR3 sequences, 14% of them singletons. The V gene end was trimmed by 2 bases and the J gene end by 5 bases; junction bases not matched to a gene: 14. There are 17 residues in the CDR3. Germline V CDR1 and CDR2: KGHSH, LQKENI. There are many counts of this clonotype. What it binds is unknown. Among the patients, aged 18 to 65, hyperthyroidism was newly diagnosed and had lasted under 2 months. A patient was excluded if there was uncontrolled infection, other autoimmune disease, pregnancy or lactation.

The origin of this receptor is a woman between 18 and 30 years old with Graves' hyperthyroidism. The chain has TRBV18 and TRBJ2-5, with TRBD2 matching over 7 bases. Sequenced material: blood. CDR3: CASSPGDWTRLLETQYF. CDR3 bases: TGTGCCAGCTCACCAGGGGACTGGACTAGATTATTGGAGACCCAGTACTTC.